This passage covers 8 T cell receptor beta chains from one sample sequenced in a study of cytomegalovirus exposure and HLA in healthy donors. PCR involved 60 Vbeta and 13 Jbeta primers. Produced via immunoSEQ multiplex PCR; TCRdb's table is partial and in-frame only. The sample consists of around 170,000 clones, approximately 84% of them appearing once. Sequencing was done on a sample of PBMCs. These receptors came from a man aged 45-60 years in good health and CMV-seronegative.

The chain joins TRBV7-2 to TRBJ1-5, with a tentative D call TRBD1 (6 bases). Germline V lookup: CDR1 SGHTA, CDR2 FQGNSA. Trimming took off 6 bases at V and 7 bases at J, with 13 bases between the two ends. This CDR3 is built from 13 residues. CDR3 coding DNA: TGTGCCAGCAGTCAAACAGGGTACCAGCCCCAGCATTTT. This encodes CASSQTGYQPQHF.

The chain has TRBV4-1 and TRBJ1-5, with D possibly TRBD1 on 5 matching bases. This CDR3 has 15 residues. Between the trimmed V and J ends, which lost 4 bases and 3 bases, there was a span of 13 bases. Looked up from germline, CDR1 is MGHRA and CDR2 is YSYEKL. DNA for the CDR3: TGCGCCAGCAGCCCCCGGAAGGACATCAATCAGCCCCAGCATTTT. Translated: CASSPRKDINQPQHF.

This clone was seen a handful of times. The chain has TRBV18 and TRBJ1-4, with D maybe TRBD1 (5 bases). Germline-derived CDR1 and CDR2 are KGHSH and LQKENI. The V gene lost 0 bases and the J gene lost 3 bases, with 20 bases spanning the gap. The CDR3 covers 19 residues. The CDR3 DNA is TGTGCCAGCTCACCACCGGGCTACAGGCAGCCCGCGGCTAATGAAAAACTGTTTTTT. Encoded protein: CASSPPGYRQPAANEKLFF.

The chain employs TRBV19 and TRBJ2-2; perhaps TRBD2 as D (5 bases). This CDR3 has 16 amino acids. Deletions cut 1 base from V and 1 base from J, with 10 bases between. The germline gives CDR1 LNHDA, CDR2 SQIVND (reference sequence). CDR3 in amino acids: CASSIVDYLNTGELFF. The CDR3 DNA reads TGTGCCAGTAGTATAGTAGACTACCTGAACACCGGGGAGCTGTTTTTT.

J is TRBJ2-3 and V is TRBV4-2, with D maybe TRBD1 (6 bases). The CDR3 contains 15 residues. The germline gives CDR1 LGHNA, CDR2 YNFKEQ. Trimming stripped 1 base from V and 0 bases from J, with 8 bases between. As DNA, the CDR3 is TGTGCCAGCAGCCAAGGACAGGCTAGCACAGATACGCAGTATTTT. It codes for CASSQGQASTDTQYF.

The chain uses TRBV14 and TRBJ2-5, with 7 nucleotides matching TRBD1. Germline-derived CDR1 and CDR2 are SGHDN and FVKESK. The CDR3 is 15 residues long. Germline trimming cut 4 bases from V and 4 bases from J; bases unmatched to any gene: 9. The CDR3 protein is CASSPLGGTLETQYF. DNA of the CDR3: TGTGCCAGCAGCCCTCTAGGGGGCACTTTAGAGACCCAGTACTTC.

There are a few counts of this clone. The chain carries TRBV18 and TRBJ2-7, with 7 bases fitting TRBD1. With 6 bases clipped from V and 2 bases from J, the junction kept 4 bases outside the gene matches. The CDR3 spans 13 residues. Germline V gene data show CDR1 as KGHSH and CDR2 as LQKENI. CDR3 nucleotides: TGTGCCAGCTCCTGGGGACAGACCTACGAGCAGTACTTC. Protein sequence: CASSWGQTYEQYF. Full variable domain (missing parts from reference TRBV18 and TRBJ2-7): NAGVMQNPRHLVRRRGQEARLRCSPMKGHSHVYWYRQLPEEGLKFMVYLQKENIIDESGMPKERFSAEFPKEGPSILRIQQVVRGDSAAYFCASSWGQTYEQYFGPGTRLTVT.

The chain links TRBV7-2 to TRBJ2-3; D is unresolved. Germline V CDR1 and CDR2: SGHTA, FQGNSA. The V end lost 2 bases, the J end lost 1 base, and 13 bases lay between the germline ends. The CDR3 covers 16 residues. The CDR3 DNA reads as TGTGCCAGCAGCTTAAATCTACAACGGGGCACAGATACGCAGTATTTT. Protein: CASSLNLQRGTDTQYF.